A single sample is the source of the 20 T cell receptor beta chains below, sequenced in a study of T cells after yellow fever vaccination. MiXCR, applied by TCRdb to the 5' RACE reads, yields one record per CDR3 protein. The sample includes about 210,000 distinct CDR3 sequences, roughly 3.3% of them seen just once. The sequencing here drew on CD4+ T cells sorted from PBMCs, taken 10 days after the yellow fever booster vaccination. Receptors were obtained from a man aged 18 to 35 who received the YFV17D yellow fever vaccine.

This clonotype showed up just a few times. The chain links TRBV5-1 to TRBJ2-7; TRBD2 matches 11 bases. With V trimmed by 3 bases and J by 1 base, 6 bases remained unmatched. Germline V gene lookup returns CDR1 SGHRS and CDR2 YFSETQ. CDR3 length: 16 amino acids. The CDR3 DNA reads TGCGCCAGCAGCTCAACTAGCGGGGGAGTTTCCTACGAGCAGTACTTC. Its translation: CASSSTSGGVSYEQYF.

In this sample, this clonotype turned up a few times. The rearrangement uses TRBV12-3 or TRBV12-4 and TRBJ2-7, with D tentatively TRBD1 (6 bases). CDR3 length: 14 residues. The V gene lost 2 bases and the J gene lost 9 bases, with 17 bases spanning the gap. The CDR3 region is CASSLPGVPTRQYF. The CDR3 DNA is TGTGCCAGCAGTTTACCAGGGGTCCCTACGAGGCAGTACTTC.

There are many counts of this clonotype. The chain is built from TRBV20-1 and TRBJ1-2, with D possibly being TRBD1 (5 bases). This CDR3 region has 11 residues. Between the trimmed V and J ends, which lost 6 bases and 9 bases, there was a span of 14 bases. Germline CDR1 and CDR2: DFQATT and SNEGSKA (reference sequence). The chain's CDR3 is CSASRGESYTF. The CDR3 region has the DNA TGCAGTGCCTCTCGGGGGGAAAGCTACACCTTC.

This clonotype was found many times. V gene TRBV7-6 combines with J gene TRBJ2-7, with D maybe TRBD1 (5 bases). Deletions cut 3 bases from V and 2 bases from J, with 11 bases between. The CDR3 sequence is 14 residues long. Per germline, CDR1 SGHVS and CDR2 FNYEAQ. The DNA for the CDR3 is TGTGCCAGCAGCTTTAACCAGGGCCCCTACGAGCAGTACTTC. Its translation is CASSFNQGPYEQYF. Full variable domain (remainder filled in from reference TRBV7-6 and TRBJ2-7): GAGVSQSPRYKVTKRGQDVALRCDPISGHVSLYWYRQALGQGPEFLTYFNYEAQQDKSGLPNDRFSAERPEGSISTLTIQRTEQRDSAMYRCASSFNQGPYEQYFGPGTRLTVT.

This clonotype was found many times. The J gene is TRBJ2-5, the V gene TRBV7-2; D not certain. The CDR3 is made up of 13 amino acids. CDR1 is SGHTA, CDR2 FQGNSA, per germline. The V and J ends lost 5 bases and 5 bases respectively, with 12 bases between them. Written as DNA, the CDR3 is TGTGCCAGCAGCCGAATACGGGCGGAGACCCAGTACTTC. Translated, it gives CASSRIRAETQYF.

This clonotype was found a few times. V is TRBV19 and J is TRBJ2-1, with D perhaps TRBD1 (6 bases). Germline V gives CDR1 LNHDA, CDR2 SQIVND (reference sequence). The CDR3 extends over 14 amino acids. Trimming removed 10 bases at V and 2 bases at J, with 15 bases between. CDR3 protein: CATKTHRAYNEQFF. The CDR3 region has the DNA TGTGCCACCAAAACCCACAGGGCCTACAATGAGCAGTTCTTC.

This clonotype was observed a handful of times. This rearrangement joins TRBV9 to TRBJ2-3, with a weak D call TRBD2 (5 bases). CDR1 SGDLS and CDR2 YYNGEE come from the germline V gene. This CDR3 contains 16 residues. Deletions cut 3 bases from V and 3 bases from J, with 17 bases between. CDR3 nucleotides: TGTGCCAGCAGCGCACGAGGGCCACAAGGAACAGATACGCAGTATTTT. This gives the protein CASSARGPQGTDTQYF.

This clonotype appeared once. This could be a read error, since a much larger clone is one nucleotide away. A read error is likely, as this CDR3 ends without the conserved phenylalanine or tryptophan. This sequence joins TRBV5-1 and TRBJ2-5; 11 nucleotides line up with TRBD2. Germline values: CDR1 SGHRS, CDR2 YFSETQ. This CDR3 has 15 amino acids. J gave up 5 bases and V 4 bases, and 7 bases lay outside the gene matches. CDR3 sequence reads: CASSRLAGGAETQYS. CDR3 sequence (DNA): TGCGCCAGCAGCCGCCTAGCGGGGGGTGCGGAGACCCAGTACTCC.

Ten or more counts support this clonotype. The chain's CDR3 is CSAHGTSGTDTQYF. In DNA, the CDR3 is TGCAGTGCCCACGGGACTAGCGGCACAGATACGCAGTATTTT. V and J are TRBV20-1 and TRBJ2-3; TRBD2 agrees at 10 bases. The V gene end was trimmed by 6 bases and the J gene end by 1 base; junction bases not matched to a gene: 4. This CDR3 is built from 14 residues. Germline V gene lookup returns CDR1 DFQATT and CDR2 SNEGSKA (reference sequence).

The chain joins TRBV5-1 to TRBJ2-5; 13 bases map to TRBD2. Germline V gene data show CDR1 as SGHRS and CDR2 as YFSETQ. V shed 4 bases and J 3 bases; nucleotides not matched to a gene: 3. The CDR3 contains 15 residues. The CDR3 here is CASSRGTSGEETQYF. CDR3 DNA sequence: TGCGCCAGCAGCCGGGGGACTAGCGGGGAAGAGACCCAGTACTTC.

This clonotype has more than one count but fewer than ten. The V call is TRBV5-1, the J call TRBJ2-1; TRBD2 aligns across 11 bases. Germline lookup yields CDR1 SGHRS and CDR2 YFSETQ. The CDR3 is made up of 16 amino acids. Germline trimming cut 0 bases from V and 4 bases from J; bases unmatched to any gene: 3. The CDR3 nucleotides read TGCGCCAGCAGCTTGGGGGCTAGCGGGGGGTACAATGAGCAGTTCTTC. Its translation: CASSLGASGGYNEQFF.

There are many counts of this clonotype. V usage is TRBV6-5 and J usage is TRBJ2-5; 8 bases map to TRBD2. The V gene end was trimmed by 6 bases and the J gene end by 3 bases; junction bases not matched to a gene: 9. Germline values: CDR1 MNHEY, CDR2 SVGAGI. The CDR3 runs 15 residues. The CDR3 loop is CASRGFGLAEETQYF. The CDR3 nucleotides are TGTGCCAGCAGAGGATTCGGACTAGCCGAAGAGACCCAGTACTTC.

This clonotype occurred many times. In DNA, the CDR3 is TGTGCCAGCAGCCAAGATCTGGATCAGCCCCAGCATTTT. Its protein product is CASSQDLDQPQHF. The V gene is TRBV3-1, the J gene TRBJ1-5; D gene ambiguous. This CDR3 has 13 residues. Trimming shortened V by 0 bases and J by 5 bases, and 5 bases separated the two germline ends. Germline V gene lookup returns CDR1 LGHDT and CDR2 YNNKEL (reference sequence).

This clonotype was seen more than once but under ten times. The chain links TRBV5-1 to TRBJ2-3, with no clear D. The ends were cut back, 1 base at V and 1 base at J, with 7 bases in the middle. This CDR3 has 14 residues. The germline V gene encodes CDR1 SGHRS and CDR2 YFSETQ. The CDR3, as DNA: TGCGCCAGCAGCTTGACAGTAGGCACAGATACGCAGTATTTT. Translation gives CASSLTVGTDTQYF. Variable domain in full (rest from reference TRBV5-1 and TRBJ2-3): KAGVTQTPRYLIKTRGQQVTLSCSPISGHRSVSWYQQTPGQGLQFLFEYFSETQRNKGNFPGRFSGRQFSNSRSEMNVSTLELGDSALYLCASSLTVGTDTQYFGPGTRLTVL.

This chain joins TRBV20-1 and TRBJ1-5, with 8 positions matching TRBD1. Trimming at V came to 3 bases and at J to 5 bases, leaving 3 bases not matched to a gene. The CDR3 is 13 amino acids. CDR1 and CDR2 (germline): DFQATT, SNEGSKA (reference sequence). CDR3 nucleotides: TGCAGTGCTAGGGACAGGGAAGATCAGCCCCAGCATTTT. Translated, it gives CSARDREDQPQHF.

This chain links TRBV4-1 with TRBJ1-1, with D hard to call. The V end was cut by 0 bases, the J end by 1 base, with 12 bases between. This CDR3 is 16 amino acids long. In germline, CDR1 is MGHRA, CDR2 YSYEKL. As DNA, the CDR3 is TGCGCCAGCAGCCAAGATGTGGGGAACTCGAACACTGAAGCTTTCTTT. Translating it yields CASSQDVGNSNTEAFF.

For the CDR3, the DNA is TGTGCCAGCAGCCAAGATTTGTCGTCGGCAGATCTTTACAATGAGCAGTTCTTC. This translates into CASSQDLSSADLYNEQFF. The chain recombines TRBV4-2 with TRBJ2-1; no clear D. The CDR3 loop spans 18 amino acids. Germline-derived CDR1 and CDR2 are LGHNA and YNFKEQ. Trimming left V 0 bases short and J 4 bases short, with 19 bases between.

Concerning this clonotype itself: A read error is possible here, since a much larger clone lies one base away. The CDR3 is CASSSNLGQEKAFF. CDR3 DNA: TGTGCCAGCAGCTCTAACCTAGGACAGGAGAAAGCTTTCTTT. V and J are TRBV7-8 and TRBJ1-1; TRBD1 agrees at 7 bases. The CDR3 totals 14 residues. Germline CDR1 is SGHVS and CDR2 is FQNEAQ. V dropped 4 bases and J dropped 9; count of bases not matched to a gene: 11.

This clonotype has ten or more counts. The rearrangement joins TRBV27 to TRBJ2-3, with 8 bases fitting TRBD1. The germline V gene has CDR1 MNHEY and CDR2 SMNVEV (reference sequence). The CDR3 totals 19 residues. Trimming removed 5 bases from V and 3 bases from J; junction bases left unmatched: 19. The CDR3 DNA is TGTGCCAGCAGTCCCTACAGGGGGAGTCAAGTCGGCGAGACAGATACGCAGTATTTT. Encoded protein: CASSPYRGSQVGETDTQYF.

V gene TRBV12-3 or TRBV12-4 combines with J gene TRBJ2-7; the D gene is possibly TRBD1 (6 bases). Between the trimmed V and J ends, which lost 1 base and 5 bases, there was a span of 12 bases. The CDR3 is 14 amino acids. CDR3 region: CASSLGTEINEQYF. The DNA for the CDR3 is TGTGCCAGCAGTTTAGGGACAGAAATTAACGAGCAGTACTTC.